The sample holds a few counts of the clone carrying this T cell receptor beta chain. The source of the sample is a study of blood T cell repertoires in COVID-19. Across the study: Collection of acute and convalescent COVID-19 samples took place in the United States, Italy and Spain. The cDNA or gDNA used as material had been derived from T cells, B-cell-depleted T cells, or PBMCs.

Generated by immunoSEQ multiplex PCR, the TCRdb table keeps only in-frame clones and is missing some. The sample lists about 30,000 clones; roughly nine tenths were seen once. The clonotype originates from a human donor in a cohort sampled during active COVID-19. The sequencing input was peripheral blood.

The CDR3 bases are TGCAGCGTTTCCCTAATGAACACTGAAGCTTTCTTT. Amino acids: CSVSLMNTEAFF. The V call is TRBV29-1, the J call TRBJ1-1; D is ambiguous. CDR3 length: 12 residues. The germline V gene has CDR1 SQVTM and CDR2 ANQGSEA. V lost 5 bases to trimming and J lost 0 bases, with 7 bases between them.